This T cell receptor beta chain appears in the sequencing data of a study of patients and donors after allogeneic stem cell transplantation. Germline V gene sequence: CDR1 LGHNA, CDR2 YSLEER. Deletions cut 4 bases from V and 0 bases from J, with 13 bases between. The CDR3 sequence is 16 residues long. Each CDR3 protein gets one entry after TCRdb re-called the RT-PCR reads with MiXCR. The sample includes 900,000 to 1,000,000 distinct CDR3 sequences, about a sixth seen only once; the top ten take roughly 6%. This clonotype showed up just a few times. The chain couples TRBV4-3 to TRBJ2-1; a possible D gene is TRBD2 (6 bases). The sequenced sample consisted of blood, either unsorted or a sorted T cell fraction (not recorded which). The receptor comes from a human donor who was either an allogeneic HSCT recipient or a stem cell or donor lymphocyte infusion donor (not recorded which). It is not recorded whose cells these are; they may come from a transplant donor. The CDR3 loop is CASSRRGGASYNEQFF. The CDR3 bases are TGCGCCAGCAGCCGCCGCGGAGGGGCCTCCTACAATGAGCAGTTCTTC.